This T cell receptor beta chain emerged from a study of blood T cell repertoires in COVID-19. V was pared by 5 bases and J by 7 bases, with 15 bases between. Germline V gene data show CDR1 as KGHSH and CDR2 as LQKENI. CDR3 length: 14 residues. Produced via immunoSEQ multiplex PCR; TCRdb's table is partial and in-frame only. The sample contains just under 350,000 clones, more than 75% of which appear only once. The TCR was taken from a woman aged 18-29 years who had recovered from COVID-19. The sequenced sample consisted of peripheral blood. The chain has TRBV18 and TRBJ2-1; maybe TRBD2 (5 bases). The CDR3 DNA reads TGTGCCAGCTCAACCCTTGTGGCGGGTAATGAGCAGTTCTTC. This sequence encodes CASSTLVAGNEQFF.